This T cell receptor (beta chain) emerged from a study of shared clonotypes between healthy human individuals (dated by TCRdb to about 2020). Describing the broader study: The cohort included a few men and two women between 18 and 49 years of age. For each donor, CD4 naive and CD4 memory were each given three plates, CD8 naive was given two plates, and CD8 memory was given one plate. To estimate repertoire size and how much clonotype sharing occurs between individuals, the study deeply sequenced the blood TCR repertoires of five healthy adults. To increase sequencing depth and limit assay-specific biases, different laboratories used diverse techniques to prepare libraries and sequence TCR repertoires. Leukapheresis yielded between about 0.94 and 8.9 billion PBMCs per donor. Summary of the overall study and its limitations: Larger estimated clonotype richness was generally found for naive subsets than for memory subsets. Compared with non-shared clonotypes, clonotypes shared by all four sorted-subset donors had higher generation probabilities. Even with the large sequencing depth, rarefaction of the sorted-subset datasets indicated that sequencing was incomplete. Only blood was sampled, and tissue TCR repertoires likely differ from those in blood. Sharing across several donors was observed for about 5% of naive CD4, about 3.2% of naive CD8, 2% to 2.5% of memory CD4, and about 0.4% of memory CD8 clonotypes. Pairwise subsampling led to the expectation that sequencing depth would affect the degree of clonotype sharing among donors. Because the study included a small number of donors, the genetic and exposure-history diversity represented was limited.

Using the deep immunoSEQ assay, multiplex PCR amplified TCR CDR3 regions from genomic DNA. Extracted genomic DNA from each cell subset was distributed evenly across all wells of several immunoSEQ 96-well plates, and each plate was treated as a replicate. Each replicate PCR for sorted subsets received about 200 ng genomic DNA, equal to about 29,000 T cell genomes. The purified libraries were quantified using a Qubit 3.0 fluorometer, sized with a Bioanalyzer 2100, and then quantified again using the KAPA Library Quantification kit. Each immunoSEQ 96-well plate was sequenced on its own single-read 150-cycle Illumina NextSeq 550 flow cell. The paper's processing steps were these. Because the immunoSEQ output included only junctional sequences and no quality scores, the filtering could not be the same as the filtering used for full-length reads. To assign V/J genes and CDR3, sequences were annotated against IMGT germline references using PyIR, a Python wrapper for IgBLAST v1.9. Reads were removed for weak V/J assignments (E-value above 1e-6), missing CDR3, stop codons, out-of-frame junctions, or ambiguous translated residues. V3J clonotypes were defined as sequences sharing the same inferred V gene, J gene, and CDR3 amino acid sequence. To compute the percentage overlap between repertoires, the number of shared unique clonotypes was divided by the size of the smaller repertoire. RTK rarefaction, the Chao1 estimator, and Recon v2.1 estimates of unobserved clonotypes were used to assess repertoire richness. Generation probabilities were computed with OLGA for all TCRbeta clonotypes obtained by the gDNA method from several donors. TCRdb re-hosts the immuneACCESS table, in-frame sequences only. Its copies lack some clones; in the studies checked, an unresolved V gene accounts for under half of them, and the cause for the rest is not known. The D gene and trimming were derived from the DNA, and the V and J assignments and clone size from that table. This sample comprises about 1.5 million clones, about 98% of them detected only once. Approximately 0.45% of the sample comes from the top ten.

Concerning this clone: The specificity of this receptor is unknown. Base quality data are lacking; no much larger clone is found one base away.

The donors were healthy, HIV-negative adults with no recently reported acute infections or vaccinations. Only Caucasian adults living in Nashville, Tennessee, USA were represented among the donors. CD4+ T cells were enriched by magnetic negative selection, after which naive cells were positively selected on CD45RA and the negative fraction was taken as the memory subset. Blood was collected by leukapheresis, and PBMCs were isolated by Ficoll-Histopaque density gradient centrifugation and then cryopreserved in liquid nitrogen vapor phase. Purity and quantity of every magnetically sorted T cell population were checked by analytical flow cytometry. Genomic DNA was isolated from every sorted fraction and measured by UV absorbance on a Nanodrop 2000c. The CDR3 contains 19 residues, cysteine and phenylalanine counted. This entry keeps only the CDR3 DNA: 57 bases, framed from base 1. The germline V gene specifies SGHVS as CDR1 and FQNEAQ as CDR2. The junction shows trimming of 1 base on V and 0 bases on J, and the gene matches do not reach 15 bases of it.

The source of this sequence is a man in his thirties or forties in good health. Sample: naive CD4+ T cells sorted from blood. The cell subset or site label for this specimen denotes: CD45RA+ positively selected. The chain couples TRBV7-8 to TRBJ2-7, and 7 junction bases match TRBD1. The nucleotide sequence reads TGTGCCAGCAGCTTAGTCAGGGTTTTTCGGGACAGTCTCTCCTACGAGCAGTACTTC. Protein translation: CASSLVRVFRDSLSYEQYF.